This TCR beta chain appears in the sequencing data of a study of cytomegalovirus exposure and HLA in healthy donors. This CDR3 is built from 14 residues. The germline CDR1 and CDR2 sequences are MNHEY and SMNVEV (reference sequence). Trimming took 0 bases from V and 6 from J, leaving 11 bases between them. The PCR ran on 60 Vbeta and 13 Jbeta primers. Produced via immunoSEQ multiplex PCR; TCRdb's table is partial and in-frame only. The sample has approximately 120,000 clones; about three quarters are singletons. Study-wide results and caveats: A previous analysis found most TCR beta V segments productive roughly 90% or roughly 30% of the time. Evidence from a later analysis indicated that most CMV-associated TCR beta chains looked HLA-restricted. The study flagged some 170 TCR beta chains as cytomegalovirus-associated. Later genetic work tied a missense DCLRE1C variant to beta-chain V and J trimming.

Comments on this clone: What it binds is not known.

The sequence was obtained from a female donor in good health and CMV-seronegative. The sequencing input was PBMCs. The V and J genes are TRBV27 and TRBJ2-5; D remains ambiguous. Written as DNA, the CDR3 is TGTGCCAGCAGTTTATCCCCCGACAAGAAGACCCAGTACTTC. It is translated as CASSLSPDKKTQYF.